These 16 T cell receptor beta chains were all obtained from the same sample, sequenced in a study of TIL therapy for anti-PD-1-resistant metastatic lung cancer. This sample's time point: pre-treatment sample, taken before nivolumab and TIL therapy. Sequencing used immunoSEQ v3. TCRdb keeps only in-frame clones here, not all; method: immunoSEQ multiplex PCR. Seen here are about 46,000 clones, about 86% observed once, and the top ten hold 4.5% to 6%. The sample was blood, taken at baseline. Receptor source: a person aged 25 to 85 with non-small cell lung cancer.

CDR3 in amino acids: CSASEVGEQYF. The CDR3 DNA reads as TGCAGTGCTAGTGAAGTTGGGGAGCAGTACTTC. The chain joins TRBV20-1 to TRBJ2-7, with D uncertain. Germline CDR1 and CDR2: DFQATT and SNEGSKA (reference sequence). The CDR3 has 11 residues. Trimming cost V 3 bases and J 7 bases, with 10 bases left between them.

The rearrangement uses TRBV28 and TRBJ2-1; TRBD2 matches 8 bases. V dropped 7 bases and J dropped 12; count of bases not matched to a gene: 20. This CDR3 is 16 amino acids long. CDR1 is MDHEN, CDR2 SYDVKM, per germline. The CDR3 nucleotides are TGTGCCAGCAATGTCCTAGGGCTAGCGGGCGACTCTGGGCAGTTCTTC. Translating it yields CASNVLGLAGDSGQFF.

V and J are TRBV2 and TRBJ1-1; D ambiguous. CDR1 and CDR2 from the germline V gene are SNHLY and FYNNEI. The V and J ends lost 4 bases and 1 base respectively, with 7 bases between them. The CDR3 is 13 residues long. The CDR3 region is CASSAKGNTEAFF. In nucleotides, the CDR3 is TGTGCCAGCAGTGCGAAGGGGAACACTGAAGCTTTCTTT.

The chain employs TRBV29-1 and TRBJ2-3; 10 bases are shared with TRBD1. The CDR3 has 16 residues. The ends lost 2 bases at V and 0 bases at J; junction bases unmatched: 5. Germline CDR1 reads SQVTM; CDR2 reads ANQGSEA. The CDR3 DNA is TGCAGCGTTGAACCTCGGACAGGGGGAAGCACAGATACGCAGTATTTT. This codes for CSVEPRTGGSTDTQYF.

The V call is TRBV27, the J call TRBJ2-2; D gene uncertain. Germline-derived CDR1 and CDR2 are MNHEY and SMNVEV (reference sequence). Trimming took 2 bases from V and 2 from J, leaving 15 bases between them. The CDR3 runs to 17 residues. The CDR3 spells CASSLVLTQRNTGELFF. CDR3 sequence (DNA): TGTGCCAGCAGTTTAGTTCTAACACAGCGAAACACCGGGGAGCTGTTTTTT.

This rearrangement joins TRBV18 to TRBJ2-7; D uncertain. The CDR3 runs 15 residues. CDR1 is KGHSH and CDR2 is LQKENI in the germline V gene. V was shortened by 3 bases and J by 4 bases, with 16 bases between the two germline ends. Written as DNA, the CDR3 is TGTGCCAGCTCACCTTTTCCTGGTCAAACTTACGAGCAGTACTTC. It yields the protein CASSPFPGQTYEQYF.

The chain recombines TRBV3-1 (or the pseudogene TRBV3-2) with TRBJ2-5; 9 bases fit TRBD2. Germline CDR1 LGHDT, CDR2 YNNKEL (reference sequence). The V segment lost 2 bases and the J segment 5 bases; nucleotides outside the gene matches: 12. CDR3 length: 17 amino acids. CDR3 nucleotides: TGTGCCAGCAGCCAACCGACTAGCGGTCGATTGGGGGAGACCCAGTACTTC. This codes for CASSQPTSGRLGETQYF.

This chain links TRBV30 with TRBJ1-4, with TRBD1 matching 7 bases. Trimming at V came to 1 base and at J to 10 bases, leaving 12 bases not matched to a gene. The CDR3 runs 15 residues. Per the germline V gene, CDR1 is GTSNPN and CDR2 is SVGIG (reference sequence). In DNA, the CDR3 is TGTGCCTGGAGTGGACCTCAGGGGGGGGAGGGAAAACTGTTTTTT. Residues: CAWSGPQGGEGKLFF.

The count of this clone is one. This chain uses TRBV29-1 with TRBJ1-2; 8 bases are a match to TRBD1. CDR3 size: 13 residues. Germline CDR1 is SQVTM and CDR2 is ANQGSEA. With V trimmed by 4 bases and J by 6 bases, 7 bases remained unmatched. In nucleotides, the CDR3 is TGCAGCGTTGCCCACAGGGGGATGGATGGCTACACCTTC. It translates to CSVAHRGMDGYTF.

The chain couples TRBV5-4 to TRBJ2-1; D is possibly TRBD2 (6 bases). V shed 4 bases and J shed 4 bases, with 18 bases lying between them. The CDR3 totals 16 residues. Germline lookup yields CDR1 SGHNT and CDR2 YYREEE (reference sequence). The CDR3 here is CASSRPGLGGYNEQFF. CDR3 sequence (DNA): TGTGCCAGCAGCCGACCGGGACTGGGGGGTTACAATGAGCAGTTCTTC. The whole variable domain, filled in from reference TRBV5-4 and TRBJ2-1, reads ETGVTQSPTHLIKTRGQQVTLRCSSQSGHNTVSWYQQALGQGPQFIFQYYREEENGRGNFPPRFSGLQFPNYSSELNVNALELDDSALYLCASSRPGLGGYNEQFFGPGTRLTVL.

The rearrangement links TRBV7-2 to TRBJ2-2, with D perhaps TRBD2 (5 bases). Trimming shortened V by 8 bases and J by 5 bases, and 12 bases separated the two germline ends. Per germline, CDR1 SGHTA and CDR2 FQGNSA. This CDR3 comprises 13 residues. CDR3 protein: CASPSKITGELFF. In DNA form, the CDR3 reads TGTGCCAGCCCTAGCAAAATAACCGGGGAGCTGTTTTTT.

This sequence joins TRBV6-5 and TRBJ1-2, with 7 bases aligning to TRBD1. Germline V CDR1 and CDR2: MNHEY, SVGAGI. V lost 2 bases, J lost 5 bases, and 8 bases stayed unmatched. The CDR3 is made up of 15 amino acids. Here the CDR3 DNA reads TGTGCCAGCAGTTACGGGGGAGGGGGCTCTTATGGCTACACCTTC. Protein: CASSYGGGGSYGYTF.

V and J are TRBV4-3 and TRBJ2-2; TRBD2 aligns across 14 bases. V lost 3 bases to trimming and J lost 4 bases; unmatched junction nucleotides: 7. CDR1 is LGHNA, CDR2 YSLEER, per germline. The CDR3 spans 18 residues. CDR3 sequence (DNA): TGCGCCAGCAGCCACCTCGGGACTAGCGGGAGTGTCACCGGGGAGCTGTTTTTT. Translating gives CASSHLGTSGSVTGELFF.

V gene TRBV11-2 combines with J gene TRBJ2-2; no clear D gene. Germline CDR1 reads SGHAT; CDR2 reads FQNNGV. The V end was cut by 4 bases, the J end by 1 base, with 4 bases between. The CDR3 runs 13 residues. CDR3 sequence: CASSSWNTGELFF. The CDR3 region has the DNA TGTGCCAGCAGCTCATGGAACACCGGGGAGCTGTTTTTT. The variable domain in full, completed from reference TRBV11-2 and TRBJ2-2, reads EAGVAQSPRYKIIEKRQSVAFWCNPISGHATLYWYQQILGQGPKLLIQFQNNGVVDDSQLPKDRFSAERLKGVDSTLKIQPAKLEDSAVYLCASSSWNTGELFFGEGSRLTVL.

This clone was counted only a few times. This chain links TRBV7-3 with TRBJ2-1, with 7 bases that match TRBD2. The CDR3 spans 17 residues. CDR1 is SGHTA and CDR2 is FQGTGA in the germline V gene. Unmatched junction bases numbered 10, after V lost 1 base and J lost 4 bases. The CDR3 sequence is CASSLKGAASGYNEQFF. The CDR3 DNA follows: TGTGCCAGCAGCTTAAAAGGGGCGGCTAGCGGTTACAATGAGCAGTTCTTC.

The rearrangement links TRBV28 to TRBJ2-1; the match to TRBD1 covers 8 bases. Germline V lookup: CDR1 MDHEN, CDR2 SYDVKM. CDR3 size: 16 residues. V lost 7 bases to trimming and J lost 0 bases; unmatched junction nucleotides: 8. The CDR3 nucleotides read TGTGCCAGCATAGGACAGGGCAAGAGCTCCTACAATGAGCAGTTCTTC. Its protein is CASIGQGKSSYNEQFF.